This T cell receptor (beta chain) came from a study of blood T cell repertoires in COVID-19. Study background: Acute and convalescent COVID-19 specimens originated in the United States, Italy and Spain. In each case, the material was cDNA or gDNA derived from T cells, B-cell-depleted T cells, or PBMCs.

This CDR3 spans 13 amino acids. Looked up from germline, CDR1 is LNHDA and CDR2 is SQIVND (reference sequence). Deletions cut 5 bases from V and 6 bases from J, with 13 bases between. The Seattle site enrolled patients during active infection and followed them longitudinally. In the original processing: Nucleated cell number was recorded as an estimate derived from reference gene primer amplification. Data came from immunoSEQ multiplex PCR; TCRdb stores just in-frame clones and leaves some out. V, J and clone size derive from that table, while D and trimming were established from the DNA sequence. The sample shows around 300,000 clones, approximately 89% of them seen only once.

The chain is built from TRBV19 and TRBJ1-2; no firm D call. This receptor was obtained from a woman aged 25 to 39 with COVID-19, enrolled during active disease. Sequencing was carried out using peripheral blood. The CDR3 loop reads CASSAGRTDGYTF. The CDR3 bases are TGTGCCAGTAGTGCGGGCAGGACCGATGGCTACACCTTC.